The T cell receptor beta chain described here comes from a study of identical twins. The CDR3 sequence is 16 residues long. Germline lookup yields CDR1 SGHAT and CDR2 FQNNGV. Trimming pared 5 bases from V and 0 bases from J, leaving 14 bases between. TCRdb itself ran the 5' RACE reads through MiXCR, one entry per CDR3 protein. The sample has 600,000 to 850,000 distinct CDR3 sequences, approximately 18% seen once. The sample was also reused in another study, on T cells expressing NK-cell markers.

The rearrangement links TRBV11-2 to TRBJ2-4; D gene uncertain. This clonotype was obtained from a young woman in good health. Sequencing was done on a sample of PBMCs. The CDR3 DNA is TGTGCCAGCAGCCAATACCTAACCCTAGCCAAAAACATTCAGTACTTC. Translation gives CASSQYLTLAKNIQYF.